The source of this TCR beta chain is a study of T cell responses to AZD1222 COVID-19 vaccine. Study-level results: There were mostly white British donors and more females than males, and clonal diversity was possibly underestimated.

V was clipped by 2 bases and J by 0 bases, with 11 bases between them. This CDR3 is 15 amino acids long. In germline, CDR1 is MNHNS, CDR2 SASEGT. With regard to this clone: The antigen is not known.

Clones were read by immunoSEQ multiplex PCR, and TCRdb kept only the in-frame ones, dropping some. The data hold roughly 140,000 clones, with about 90% observed a single time. The material was peripheral blood, obtained on day 0 of AZD1222 vaccination. This sequence was found in an adult in good health. This rearrangement joins TRBV6-1 to TRBJ2-7, with D tentatively TRBD2 (6 bases). The CDR3 loop is CASSESARGSYEQYF. The CDR3 DNA sequence: TGTGCCAGCAGTGAATCAGCGCGGGGCTCCTACGAGCAGTACTTC.